The present T cell receptor (beta chain) was sequenced within a study of STAT3 mutations in large granular lymphocyte leukemia. Study-level points and caveats: In about 30% of the 18 patients, new TCR clonotypes emerged after therapy. In several patients, dominant TCR clone burden exceeded STAT3 mutant burden. Persisting codominant clonotypes may have hidden a small pathogenic clone. Every T-LGLL patient had at least one immunodominant TCRbeta clonotype.

The CDR3 has 13 residues. Germline V lookup: CDR1 SGHDT, CDR2 YYEEEE. Trimming stripped 4 bases from V and 2 bases from J, with 7 bases between. Concerning this clone itself: Antigen: not known.

Each sample's TCRbeta library yielded on average about 40,773 productive templates. Method: immunoSEQ multiplex PCR; TCRdb's copy keeps in-frame clones and lacks some. Among under 35,000 clones listed, 75% to 90% were seen once. Sequenced material: peripheral blood mononuclear cells. This receptor was identified in a man aged 55 to 70 with T-cell large granular lymphocyte leukemia. Some clones in this sample may be carry-over from other donors' samples. V gene TRBV5-6 combines with J gene TRBJ1-3; D possibly corresponds to TRBD1 (6 bases). CDR3 in amino acids: CASSRTAGNTIYF. The DNA of the CDR3 is TGTGCCAGCAGCCGGACAGCTGGAAACACCATATATTTT.